The 9 T cell receptor beta chains reported below all come from one sample, sequenced in a study of cytomegalovirus exposure and HLA in healthy donors. The PCR contained 60 Vbeta and 13 Jbeta primers. Only in-frame clones appear in the TCRdb table, and some are missing; sequencing was by immunoSEQ multiplex PCR. The data contain around 200,000 clones, roughly four fifths of them singletons. Sequencing was performed on PBMCs. The receptors derive from a woman in her forties or fifties in good health and CMV-seropositive.

The chain recombines TRBV30 with TRBJ1-2; D might be TRBD1 (6 bases). V lost 7 bases, J lost 2 bases, and 8 bases lay in between. The CDR3 is 11 residues long. Germline-derived CDR1 and CDR2 are GTSNPN and SVGIG (reference sequence). The CDR3 DNA reads TGTGCCTCGACAGGAAACTATGGCTACACCTTC. As protein: CASTGNYGYTF.

This clone was counted a few times. This rearrangement joins TRBV5-1 to TRBJ2-7; TRBD1 agrees at 9 bases. Trimming cost V 4 bases and J 6 bases; bases outside gene matches: 8. Germline assignment: CDR1 SGHRS and CDR2 YFSETQ. The CDR3 length is 14 residues. CDR3 in amino acids: CASSPRDRESEQYF. The DNA of the CDR3 is TGCGCCAGCAGCCCCCGGGACAGGGAAAGCGAGCAGTACTTC.

This clone came up a few times. The chain joins TRBV18 to TRBJ1-1, with D unclear. This CDR3 spans 14 amino acids. Trimming stripped 8 bases from V and 0 bases from J, with 13 bases between. CDR1 and CDR2 from the germline V gene are KGHSH and LQKENI. DNA of the CDR3: TGTGCCAGCACCCGAGAGGTAGTGAACACTGAAGCTTTCTTT. Encoded protein: CASTREVVNTEAFF.

The chain employs TRBV4-1 and TRBJ1-3; TRBD1 matches 7 bases. With V trimmed by 2 bases and J by 2 bases, 6 bases remained unmatched. Per the germline V gene, CDR1 is MGHRA and CDR2 is YSYEKL. There are 16 residues in the CDR3. The CDR3 DNA sequence: TGCGCCAGCAGCCAACCCGACAGGGATCCTGGAAACACCATATATTTT. Translated: CASSQPDRDPGNTIYF.

The table lists this clone with a count of one. V is TRBV4-3 and J is TRBJ2-3; D uncertain. The CDR3 has 15 amino acids. CDR1 is LGHNA, CDR2 YSLEER, per germline. V was trimmed by 1 base and J by 5 bases, leaving 13 bases between them. The CDR3 DNA reads as TGCGCCAGCAGCCAAGCCAGGTTTTTGAGAGATACGCAGTATTTT. It translates to CASSQARFLRDTQYF.

Concerning this clone: A junction end diverges from the germline sequence, so it may reflect a read error. The gene calls are TRBV2 and TRBJ1-5; the D is unclear. Germline-derived CDR1 and CDR2 are SNHLY and FYNNEI. This CDR3 is 15 amino acids long. CDR3 DNA sequence: TGTGCCAGCAGTGAAGCAGACCCTAGCAGTCAGCCCCAGCATTTT. Its protein product is CASSEADPSSQPQHF. Variable domain in full (rest from reference TRBV2 and TRBJ1-5): EPEVTQTPSHQVTQMGQEVILRCVPISNHLYFYWYRQILGQKVEFLVSFYNNEISEKSEIFDDQFSVERPDGSNFTLKIRSTKLEDSAMYFCASSEADPSSQPQHFGDGTRLSIL.

The gene calls are TRBV5-1 and TRBJ2-2; maybe TRBD1 (5 bases). Germline V lookup: CDR1 SGHRS, CDR2 YFSETQ. The CDR3 sequence is 17 residues long. Trimming cost V 1 base and J 3 bases, with 16 bases left between them. The CDR3 here is CASSLFQGPDDTGELFF. DNA of the CDR3: TGCGCCAGCAGCTTGTTCCAGGGTCCCGATGACACCGGGGAGCTGTTTTTT.

The rearrangement joins TRBV19 to TRBJ1-2, with TRBD1 matching over 7 bases. Trimming took 5 bases from V and 4 from J; bases not matched to a gene: 10. This CDR3 region has 15 residues. In germline, CDR1 is LNHDA, CDR2 SQIVND (reference sequence). The CDR3 sequence is CASSVSPTGLYGYTF. Written as DNA, the CDR3 is TGTGCCAGTAGTGTATCCCCGACAGGGCTCTATGGCTACACCTTC.

The V call is TRBV28, the J call TRBJ1-2; the D gene is possibly TRBD1 (5 bases). Between the trimmed V and J ends, which lost 8 bases and 3 bases, there was a span of 7 bases. CDR3 size: 11 residues. Germline CDR1 MDHEN, CDR2 SYDVKM. In nucleotides, the CDR3 is TGTGCCAGCGGACACTACTATGGCTACACCTTC. This gives the protein CASGHYYGYTF.